Below are 3 T cell receptor beta chains sequenced from a single sample in a study of radiotherapy plus CTLA-4 blockade in lung cancer. Produced via immunoSEQ multiplex PCR; TCRdb's table is partial and in-frame only. The table shows fewer than 75,000 clones, with roughly 84% occurring only once. This specimen was peripheral blood, taken from a patient treated with radiotherapy plus ipilimumab. The receptor set was obtained from a human donor with non-small cell lung cancer that progressed on radiotherapy plus ipilimumab.

The rearrangement links TRBV6-6 to TRBJ1-1, with D unclear. Trimming pared 6 bases from V and 6 bases from J, leaving 11 bases between. The CDR3 spans 12 residues. CDR1 and CDR2 from the germline V gene are MNHNY and SVGAGI (reference sequence). CDR3 nucleotides: TGTGCCAGCAGCTCCCCTCAGCCTGAAGCTTTCTTT. Translation gives CASSSPQPEAFF.

The count of this clone is one. The chain links TRBV18 to TRBJ1-5; 9 positions match TRBD1. V gave up 2 bases and J gave up 5 bases; unmatched junction bases: 4. The CDR3 sequence is 15 residues long. Germline CDR1 is KGHSH and CDR2 is LQKENI. In nucleotides, the CDR3 is TGTGCCAGCTCACCAACGGGACAGGGTTATCAGCCCCAGCATTTT. This encodes CASSPTGQGYQPQHF.

The chain recombines TRBV6-6 with TRBJ1-2; D is unclear. Germline V CDR1 and CDR2: MNHNY, SVGAGI (reference sequence). The CDR3 loop spans 15 amino acids. The V and J ends lost 6 bases and 4 bases respectively, with 18 bases between them. In nucleotides, the CDR3 is TGTGCCAGCAGCAGCGGGTGGGGTGAATCCTATGGCTACACCTTC. Protein product: CASSSGWGESYGYTF.